These 4 T cell receptor beta chains share one sample of origin, sequenced in a study of T cell responses to AZD1222 COVID-19 vaccine. TCRdb keeps only in-frame clones here, not all; method: immunoSEQ multiplex PCR. The table records under 130,000 clones, 90% of them present only once. Sample: peripheral blood, taken on day 0 of AZD1222 vaccination. All receptors derive from an adult in good health.

J is TRBJ1-2 and V is TRBV5-4, with D possibly TRBD1 on 6 matching bases. This CDR3 has 16 amino acids. Trimming removed 0 bases at V and 7 bases at J, with 19 bases between. Germline assignment: CDR1 SGHNT and CDR2 YYREEE (reference sequence). The CDR3 protein is CASSLVGAARDGGYTF. In DNA form, the CDR3 reads TGTGCCAGCAGCTTGGTGGGGGCCGCGAGGGATGGTGGCTACACCTTC.

This clone was seen just once. The chain is built from TRBV19 and TRBJ1-1; maybe TRBD1 (6 bases). Germline V CDR1 and CDR2: LNHDA, SQIVND (reference sequence). The CDR3 has 14 residues. Trimming left V 0 bases short and J 9 bases short, with 14 bases between. Here the CDR3 DNA reads TGTGCCAGTAGTATAGATCTATGGGGGGCTCAAGCTTTCTTT. Encoded protein: CASSIDLWGAQAFF.

The rearrangement links TRBV3-1 (or the pseudogene TRBV3-2) to TRBJ1-2, with D hard to call. Trimming shortened V by 5 bases and J by 6 bases, and 7 bases separated the two germline ends. CDR1 is LGHDT, CDR2 YNNKEL, per germline (reference sequence). CDR3 length: 11 amino acids. The CDR3 reads CASSVGDGYTF. DNA for the CDR3: TGTGCCAGCAGCGTTGGAGATGGCTACACCTTC.

In this sample, this clone turned up once. This chain links TRBV19 with TRBJ1-3; no reliable D call. The CDR3 is made up of 15 amino acids. Germline CDR1 and CDR2: LNHDA and SQIVND (reference sequence). The ends were cut back, 3 bases at V and 2 bases at J, with 11 bases in the middle. The CDR3 protein is CASSIGWRPGNTIYF. DNA for the CDR3: TGTGCCAGTAGTATCGGTTGGAGGCCTGGAAACACCATATATTTT. Combining the CDR3 with reference TRBV19 and TRBJ1-3 gives the whole variable domain DGGITQSPKYLFRKEGQNVTLSCEQNLNHDAMYWYRQDPGQGLRLIYYSQIVNDFQKGDIAEGYSVSREKKESFPLTVTSAQKNPTAFYLCASSIGWRPGNTIYFGEGSWLTVV.